This TCR beta chain was identified during a study of cytomegalovirus exposure and HLA in healthy donors. Produced via immunoSEQ multiplex PCR; TCRdb's table is partial and in-frame only. The top ten hold approximately 1% of the sample, which has some 350,000 clones, roughly 87% seen once. This clone was detected many times. Its target is unknown. Trimming left V 9 bases short and J 2 bases short, with 16 bases between. Germline V gene data show CDR1 as MDHEN and CDR2 as SYDVKM. This CDR3 has 14 amino acids. Notes on the study in general: Generally TCR sequences proved uncommon, though certain public TCRs appeared in numerous donors.

This TCR was sampled from a woman younger than 45 in good health and CMV-seropositive. The rearrangement links TRBV28 to TRBJ1-2, with D maybe TRBD1 (6 bases). The sample was PBMCs. The CDR3 loop is CASTPGGPNYGYTF. CDR3 DNA: TGTGCCAGTACCCCCGGGGGGCCAAACTATGGCTACACCTTC.